This T cell receptor beta chain comes out of a study of cytomegalovirus exposure and HLA in healthy donors. The overall study: The 90 to 150 validation repertoires, a later analysis reported, used the same platform as the 600 to 850 repertoires from the first cohort. Study findings and constraints: TCR sequences were mostly rare, though some public TCRs occurred in many donors. Researchers counted about 150 TCR beta chains as cytomegalovirus-associated.

The roughly 120-subject validation cohort, separate from the approximately 670-subject first cohort, included the donors. Worth noting for this clone: The antigen is unknown.

Some clones are missing from TCRdb's copy, which holds only in-frame ones; the method was immunoSEQ multiplex PCR. The sample lists some 110,000 clones, approximately 94% occurring once. The receptor was isolated from a woman aged 18-30 years in good health and CMV-seronegative. The sample comprised PBMCs.

The CDR3 sequence: CASRDLAGESTDTQYF. CDR3 sequence (DNA): TGTGCCAGCAGAGACCTAGCGGGGGAAAGCACAGATACGCAGTATTTT. The chain carries TRBV2 and TRBJ2-3; TRBD2 matches at 10 bases. CDR3 size: 16 residues. The germline CDR1 and CDR2 sequences are SNHLY and FYNNEI. With 6 bases clipped from V and 0 bases from J, the junction kept 6 bases outside the gene matches.